This passage covers 30 T cell receptor beta chains from one sample sequenced in a study of blood T cell repertoires in COVID-19. Sequencing was performed with immunoSEQ multiplex PCR; in TCRdb, only in-frame clones are kept and a portion is missing. The sample carries about 230,000 clones, approximately 84% recorded once. The specimen was peripheral blood. These receptors all stem from a man aged 45-60 years with COVID-19, enrolled during active disease.

The chain uses TRBV5-1 and TRBJ2-2, with TRBD2 as a possible D gene (6 bases). This CDR3 region has 13 residues. Germline assignment: CDR1 SGHRS and CDR2 YFSETQ. Between the trimmed V and J ends, which lost 2 bases and 4 bases, there was a span of 6 bases. CDR3 DNA: TGCGCCAGCAGCTTCGGGAGCACCGGGGAGCTGTTTTTT. It is translated as CASSFGSTGELFF.

Details on this clone: At one end, the junction sequence differs from germline, possibly due to a read error. The V and J genes are TRBV11-3 and TRBJ1-2; TRBD1 matches 7 bases. Germline values: CDR1 SGHNT, CDR2 YENEEA. This CDR3 has 13 residues. The CDR3 loop is CASSLDPSDRPLF. CDR3 DNA: TGTGCCAGCAGCTTAGACCCCTCGGACAGGCCGCTCTTC.

This rearrangement joins TRBV21-1 to TRBJ1-5; the D call TRBD1 from the table was never checked on the DNA. TRBV21-1 is a recognized pseudogene. This CDR3 has 13 amino acids. Here the CDR3 DNA reads TGTGCCAGCAGCCACGACAGTTATCAGCCCCAGCATTTT. This gives the protein CASSHDSYQPQHF.

The rearrangement uses TRBV7-2 and TRBJ1-3; tentative D call: TRBD1 (6 bases). Trimming cost V 1 base and J 2 bases, with 12 bases left between them. Germline V lookup: CDR1 SGHTA, CDR2 FQGNSA. The CDR3 is 16 residues long. The CDR3 region is CASSLGAQGTGNTIYF. CDR3 DNA sequence: TGTGCCAGCAGCTTAGGGGCACAGGGCACTGGAAACACCATATATTTT.

The rearrangement links TRBV5-4 to TRBJ1-2; D remains unclear. Trimming left V 1 base short and J 2 bases short, with 9 bases between. The CDR3 sequence is 14 residues long. Germline-derived CDR1 and CDR2 are SGHNT and YYREEE (reference sequence). CDR3 region: CASSLPGPNYGYTF. DNA of the CDR3: TGTGCCAGCAGCTTGCCAGGCCCAAACTATGGCTACACCTTC.

The chain uses TRBV23-1 and TRBJ2-5, with unresolved D. TRBV23-1 is reported as an ORF; its role is uncertain. CDR3 length: 15 amino acids. V dropped 0 bases and J dropped 4 bases, with 12 bases sitting between them. The CDR3 DNA sequence: TGCGCCAGCAGTCAATCACACAAGAGGCGAGAGACCCAGTACTTC. This codes for CASSQSHKRRETQYF.

This chain uses TRBV27 with TRBJ2-1, with 9 positions matching TRBD2. Looked up from germline, CDR1 is MNHEY and CDR2 is SMNVEV (reference sequence). J was trimmed by 0 bases and V by 3 bases; bases with no gene match: 3. The length of the CDR3 is 16 residues. CDR3 nucleotide sequence: TGTGCCAGCAGTTTGTCTAGCGGGGCCTCCTACAATGAGCAGTTCTTC. Amino acid sequence: CASSLSSGASYNEQFF.

In its sample, this clone was seen once. The chain carries TRBV15 and TRBJ1-6; 10 bases line up with TRBD1. Germline assignment: CDR1 LNHNV and CDR2 YYDKDF (reference sequence). The length of the CDR3 is 16 residues. With V trimmed by 1 base and J by 7 bases, 4 bases remained unmatched. For the CDR3, the DNA is TGTGCCACCAGCAGAGGAGGGGACAGGGGAAATTCACCCCTCCACTTT. It is translated as CATSRGGDRGNSPLHF.

The chain carries TRBV29-1 and TRBJ2-7, with TRBD1 matching 8 bases. This CDR3 is 11 amino acids long. V lost 3 bases to trimming and J lost 5 bases; unmatched junction nucleotides: 0. Germline values: CDR1 SQVTM, CDR2 ANQGSEA. For the CDR3, the DNA is TGCAGCGTTGACAGGGGGCACGAGCAGTACTTC. Translating gives CSVDRGHEQYF.

V and J are TRBV5-8 and TRBJ1-1, with D maybe TRBD1 (5 bases). The CDR3 consists of 15 residues. The germline V and J ends were trimmed by 0 bases and 0 bases, with 9 bases remaining between them. In germline, CDR1 is SGHTS, CDR2 YDEGEE. CDR3 residues: CASSLGQTMNTEAFF. Here the CDR3 DNA reads TGTGCCAGCAGCTTGGGACAGACCATGAACACTGAAGCTTTCTTT.

The gene calls are TRBV27 and TRBJ2-7; D ambiguous. The CDR3 is made up of 14 amino acids. V was cut by 3 bases and J by 6 bases, with 15 bases left in between. The germline V gene has CDR1 MNHEY and CDR2 SMNVEV (reference sequence). The CDR3 region is CASSFSQSGGEQYF. The CDR3 bases are TGTGCCAGCAGTTTTAGCCAATCCGGCGGCGAGCAGTACTTC.

The chain uses TRBV7-2 and TRBJ2-2; 8 bases are a match to TRBD1. The V gene's germline CDR1 is SGHTA and CDR2 FQGNSA. The CDR3 has 14 amino acids. With V trimmed by 5 bases and J by 4 bases, 3 bases remained unmatched. This chain's CDR3 is CASSAGTGTGELFF. CDR3 DNA: TGTGCCAGCAGCGCTGGGACAGGCACCGGGGAGCTGTTTTTT.

This clone was seen once. The V gene is TRBV4-2, the J gene TRBJ2-1; D possibly corresponds to TRBD2 (6 bases). The CDR3 has 16 amino acids. V was pared by 2 bases and J by 0 bases, with 11 bases between. Germline V gene lookup returns CDR1 LGHNA and CDR2 YNFKEQ. The CDR3 DNA reads as TGTGCCAGCAGCCAACCCCGGGGGAGCTCCTACAATGAGCAGTTCTTC. Amino acid sequence: CASSQPRGSSYNEQFF.

This chain uses TRBV5-1 with TRBJ2-1; 12 nucleotides line up with TRBD2. CDR3 length equals 15 residues. With 4 bases clipped from V and 3 bases from J, the junction kept 2 bases outside the gene matches. The germline gives CDR1 SGHRS, CDR2 YFSETQ. In DNA form, the CDR3 reads TGCGCCAGCAGCCCGACTAGCGGGAGCTACAATGAGCAGTTCTTC. Its translation is CASSPTSGSYNEQFF. The full variable domain, its missing parts supplied by reference TRBV5-1 and TRBJ2-1, is KAGVTQTPRYLIKTRGQQVTLSCSPISGHRSVSWYQQTPGQGLQFLFEYFSETQRNKGNFPGRFSGRQFSNSRSEMNVSTLELGDSALYLCASSPTSGSYNEQFFGPGTRLTVL.

The chain joins TRBV5-4 to TRBJ1-4; D is possibly TRBD1 (5 bases). Germline CDR1 is SGHNT and CDR2 is YYREEE (reference sequence). This CDR3 region has 14 residues. V was shortened by 0 bases and J by 8 bases, with 11 bases between the two germline ends. The CDR3 loop is CASSLDRGGEKLFF. The CDR3 DNA follows: TGTGCCAGCAGCTTGGATAGGGGAGGAGAAAAACTGTTTTTT.

V usage is TRBV5-4 and J usage is TRBJ1-1; 9 positions match TRBD1. V dropped 0 bases and J dropped 5; count of bases not matched to a gene: 5. The CDR3 has 15 residues. CDR1 and CDR2 (germline): SGHNT, YYREEE (reference sequence). CDR3 amino acids: CASSLGDRVETEAFF. The CDR3 DNA sequence: TGTGCCAGCAGCTTGGGGGACAGGGTTGAAACTGAAGCTTTCTTT.

V and J are TRBV28 and TRBJ1-5; 8 bases are shared with TRBD1. The junction had 6 bases not matched to a gene; V was cut back by 8 bases and J by 6 bases. Germline CDR1 is MDHEN and CDR2 is SYDVKM. The CDR3 covers 13 residues. For the CDR3, the DNA is TGTGCCAGCCTAACAGGGGGGAGTCAGCCCCAGCATTTT. Translation: CASLTGGSQPQHF.

This CDR3 reads CASDGTANYGYTF. The CDR3 nucleotides are TGTGCCAGCGACGGAACAGCTAACTATGGCTACACCTTC. The chain joins TRBV6-5 to TRBJ1-2; D is unclear. The CDR3 has 13 residues. The V end lost 8 bases, the J end lost 0 bases, and 10 bases lay between the germline ends. CDR1 is MNHEY and CDR2 is SVGAGI in the germline V gene.

This clone was counted between two and nine times. J is TRBJ1-6 and V is TRBV7-9; TRBD1 is a possible D gene (6 bases). CDR1 and CDR2 from the germline V gene are SEHNR and FQNEAQ (reference sequence). The ends were cut back, 7 bases at V and 6 bases at J, with 16 bases in the middle. This CDR3 has 15 residues. The CDR3 region is CASNYGTQANSPLHF. The CDR3 DNA sequence: TGTGCCAGCAACTACGGGACACAAGCTAATTCACCCCTCCACTTT.

This sequence joins TRBV3-1 (or the pseudogene TRBV3-2) and TRBJ1-2, with TRBD1 identical over 9 bases. Germline lookup yields CDR1 LGHDT and CDR2 YNNKEL (reference sequence). J was trimmed by 8 bases and V by 0 bases; bases with no gene match: 7. This CDR3 contains 15 residues. The CDR3: CASSQEGDRAGGYTF. CDR3 coding DNA: TGTGCCAGCAGCCAAGAGGGGGACAGGGCTGGCGGCTACACCTTC.

V usage is TRBV6-5 and J usage is TRBJ2-7; 9 nucleotides agree with TRBD1. This CDR3 comprises 15 residues. J gave up 1 base and V 6 bases, and 7 bases lay outside the gene matches. CDR1 is MNHEY, CDR2 SVGAGI, per germline. CDR3 in DNA: TGTGCCAGCAGAAGCACAGGGGGCGCATCCTACGAGCAGTACTTC. Translating gives CASRSTGGASYEQYF.

The chain's CDR3 is CATRGQGPGWYGYTF. In DNA form, the CDR3 reads TGTGCCACCAGGGGCCAGGGTCCGGGTTGGTATGGCTACACCTTC. The chain is built from TRBV15 and TRBJ1-2; D might be TRBD1 (5 bases). The CDR3 length is 15 residues. Germline CDR1 is LNHNV and CDR2 is YYDKDF (reference sequence). V lost 6 bases and J lost 5, with 19 bases in between.

This clone was recorded only once. In nucleotides, the CDR3 is TGTGCCAGCAGCTTAAACCGACAGACGAATCACAATGAGCAGTTCTTC. Translated: CASSLNRQTNHNEQFF. This chain joins TRBV7-9 and TRBJ2-1; D may be TRBD1 (5 bases). The length of the CDR3 is 16 residues. Germline V gives CDR1 SEHNR, CDR2 FQNEAQ (reference sequence). V was cut by 2 bases and J by 5 bases, with 16 bases left in between.

This clone occurred a few times. The V gene is TRBV5-6, the J gene TRBJ1-2; D is uncertain. There are 14 residues in the CDR3. Germline CDR1 is SGHDT and CDR2 is YYEEEE. V lost 0 bases to trimming and J lost 7 bases, with 13 bases between them. The CDR3 region is CASSLVQAPLGYTF. Written as DNA, the CDR3 is TGTGCCAGCAGCTTGGTCCAGGCCCCCCTTGGCTACACCTTC.

The chain carries TRBV5-6 and TRBJ2-3, with 7 bases fitting TRBD1. The CDR3 spans 16 residues. The germline gives CDR1 SGHDT, CDR2 YYEEEE. V shed 3 bases, J shed 0 bases, and the junction held 7 bases outside the gene matches. The CDR3 region has the DNA TGTGCCAGCAGCTCTTATCAGGGACAGAGCACAGATACGCAGTATTTT. It is translated as CASSSYQGQSTDTQYF.

This sequence joins TRBV9 and TRBJ2-3; TRBD1 agrees at 7 bases. The CDR3 has 12 residues. The V segment lost 4 bases and the J segment 5 bases; nucleotides outside the gene matches: 1. Germline V lookup: CDR1 SGDLS, CDR2 YYNGEE. This CDR3 reads CASSNRGDTQYF. The CDR3 DNA reads as TGTGCCAGCAGCAACAGGGGAGATACGCAGTATTTT.

The chain is built from TRBV6-5 and TRBJ1-5, with D possibly TRBD1 on 6 matching bases. In germline, CDR1 is MNHEY, CDR2 SVGAGI. The CDR3 spans 13 residues. V lost 7 bases to trimming and J lost 5 bases, with 12 bases between them. CDR3 DNA sequence: TGTGCCAGCAACCAGGGGTTAGATCAGCCCCAGCATTTT. Translated: CASNQGLDQPQHF.

The chain employs TRBV7-9 and TRBJ2-1; 10 bases agree with TRBD1. The CDR3 length is 16 residues. J was trimmed by 0 bases and V by 3 bases; bases with no gene match: 2. CDR1 is SEHNR and CDR2 is FQNEAQ in the germline V gene (reference sequence). The CDR3 DNA sequence: TGTGCCAGCAGCTTGAGGACAGGGGGCTCCTACAATGAGCAGTTCTTC. Encoded protein: CASSLRTGGSYNEQFF. Based on the CDR3 plus reference TRBV7-9 and TRBJ2-1, the full variable domain is DTGVSQNPRHKITKRGQNVTFRCDPISEHNRLYWYRQTLGQGPEFLTYFQNEAQLEKSRLLSDRFSAERPKGSFSTLEIQRTEQGDSAMYLCASSLRTGGSYNEQFFGPGTRLTVL.

The genes are TRBV28 and TRBJ1-2, with 11 nucleotides matching TRBD1. CDR1 and CDR2 from the germline V gene are MDHEN and SYDVKM. The CDR3 has 15 amino acids. V was pared by 6 bases and J by 2 bases, with 5 bases of the junction left unmatched. The CDR3 sequence: CASRLRTGGNYGYTF. For the CDR3, the DNA is TGTGCCAGCAGACTGCGGACAGGGGGCAACTATGGCTACACCTTC.

This chain joins TRBV18 and TRBJ2-7; D perhaps matches TRBD1 (5 bases). Germline CDR1 KGHSH, CDR2 LQKENI. Trimming left V 2 bases short and J 0 bases short, with 14 bases between. The CDR3 has 16 amino acids. As DNA, the CDR3 is TGTGCCAGCTCACCATCCCCCCCAGGGATCTCCTACGAGCAGTACTTC. Protein: CASSPSPPGISYEQYF. Filled out from reference TRBV18 and TRBJ2-7, the complete variable domain reads NAGVMQNPRHLVRRRGQEARLRCSPMKGHSHVYWYRQLPEEGLKFMVYLQKENIIDESGMPKERFSAEFPKEGPSILRIQQVVRGDSAAYFCASSPSPPGISYEQYFGPGTRLTVT.